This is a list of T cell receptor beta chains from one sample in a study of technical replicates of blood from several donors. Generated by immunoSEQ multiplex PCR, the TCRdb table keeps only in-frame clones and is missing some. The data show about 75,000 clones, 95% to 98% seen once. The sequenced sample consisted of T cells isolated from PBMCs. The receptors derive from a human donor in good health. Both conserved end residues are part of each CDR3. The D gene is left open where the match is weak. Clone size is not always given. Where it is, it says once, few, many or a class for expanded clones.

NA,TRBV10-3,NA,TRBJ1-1,CAISEGERGTEAFF,TGTGCCATCAGTGAGGGGGAGCGGGGCACTGAAGCTTTCTTT
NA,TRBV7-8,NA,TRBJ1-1,CASTWSRQYATTEAFF,TGTGCCAGCACCTGGAGCCGACAGTACGCAACCACTGAAGCTTTCTTT
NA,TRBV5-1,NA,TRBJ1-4,CASSLEAGLNEKLFF,TGCGCCAGCAGCTTGGAGGCAGGGCTTAATGAAAAACTGTTTTTT
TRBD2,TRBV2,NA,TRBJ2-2,CASSVRSGSNTGELFF,TGTGCCAGCAGTGTACGTAGCGGGTCGAACACCGGGGAGCTGTTTTTT
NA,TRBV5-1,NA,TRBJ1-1,CASSLAAAGGHGGGAEAFF,TGCGCCAGCAGCTTGGCCGCGGCAGGTGGGCACGGGGGGGGAGCTGAAGCTTTCTTT
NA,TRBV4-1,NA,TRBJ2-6,CASQQTGANVLTF,TGCGCCAGCCAACAAACTGGGGCCAACGTCCTGACTTTC
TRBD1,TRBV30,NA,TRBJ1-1,CAWSRQGMNTEAFF,TGTGCCTGGAGTAGACAGGGCATGAACACTGAAGCTTTCTTT
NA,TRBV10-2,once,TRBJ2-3,CASSVAVRDTQYF,TGCGCCAGCTCAGTGGCGGTAAGAGATACGCAGTATTTT
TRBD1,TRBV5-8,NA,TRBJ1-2,CASSFFRGQPTATNYGYTF,TGTGCCAGCAGCTTCTTCCGGGGACAGCCGACGGCTACTAACTATGGCTACACCTTC
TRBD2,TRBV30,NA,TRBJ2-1,CAWSIPASGFNEQFF,TGTGCCTGGAGTATACCGGCTAGCGGGTTTAATGAGCAGTTCTTC
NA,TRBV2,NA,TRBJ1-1,CASSEDVANTEAFF,TGTGCCAGCAGTGAAGATGTGGCGAACACTGAAGCTTTCTTT
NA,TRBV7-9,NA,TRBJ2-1,CASSVIRRAGYNEQFF,TGTGCCAGCAGCGTGATCAGGAGGGCGGGGTACAATGAGCAGTTCTTC
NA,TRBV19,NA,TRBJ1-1,CASSIRGLGTEAFF,TGTGCCAGTAGTATCCGTGGGCTTGGCACTGAAGCTTTCTTT
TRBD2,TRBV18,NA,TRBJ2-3,CASSLGLAGADTQYF,TGTGCCAGCTCACTGGGACTAGCGGGAGCAGATACGCAGTATTTT
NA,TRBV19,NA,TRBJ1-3,CASSSEDGIRSGNTIYF,TGTGCCAGTAGTTCCGAGGACGGGATTAGGTCTGGAAACACCATATATTTT
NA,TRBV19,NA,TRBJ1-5,CASSMGRLPGPQHF,TGTGCCAGTAGTATGGGGAGGCTCCCTGGGCCCCAGCATTTT
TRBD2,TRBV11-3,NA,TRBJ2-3,CASSLRSSGYGTDTQYF,TGTGCCAGCAGCTTACGTTCTAGCGGGTACGGCACAGATACGCAGTATTTT